This TCR beta chain was sequenced in a study of cytomegalovirus exposure and HLA in healthy donors. Both 60 Vbeta primers and 13 Jbeta primers went into the PCR. The data were produced by immunoSEQ multiplex PCR, yet TCRdb's version contains in-frame clones alone and is incomplete. The table has around 130,000 clones, roughly four fifths seen once; the top ten hold roughly 1.2%. The V gene lost 2 bases and the J gene lost 4 bases, with 10 bases spanning the gap. This CDR3 is built from 14 residues. CDR1 is SGHVS and CDR2 is FQNEAQ in the germline V gene. This TCR was sampled from a boy between 5 and 17 years old in good health and CMV-seronegative. The sample consisted of PBMCs. The rearrangement joins TRBV7-8 to TRBJ2-3; no clear D gene. The CDR3 loop reads CASSLIPGSDTQYF. As DNA, the CDR3 is TGTGCCAGCAGCTTAATCCCCGGGTCAGATACGCAGTATTTT. The complete variable domain, with remaining parts taken from reference TRBV7-8 and TRBJ2-3, reads GAGVSQSPRYKVAKRGQDVALRCDPISGHVSLFWYQQALGQGPEFLTYFQNEAQLDKSGLPSDRFFAERPEGSVSTLKIQRTQQEDSAVYLCASSLIPGSDTQYFGPGTRLTVL.